The 10 T cell receptor beta chains presented below share a single source sample, sequenced in a study of T cells in localized non-small cell lung cancer. Sequencing was performed with immunoSEQ multiplex PCR; in TCRdb, only in-frame clones are kept and a portion is missing. The table lists 3,000 or so clones, roughly 28% of them singletons. Sequenced here: lung tumor tissue, sampled before any cancer treatment. The receptor set was obtained from a man aged 40-75 years with stage II squamous cell lung carcinoma.

There are a few counts of this clone. V and J are TRBV6-1 and TRBJ2-7, with 12 bases identical to TRBD2. From germline, CDR1 is MNHNS and CDR2 SASEGT. CDR3 length equals 21 residues. Trimming took 0 bases from V and 0 from J; bases not matched to a gene: 15. CDR3 coding DNA: TGTGCCAGCAGTGAAGCGCTTTGGTCGGGACTAGCGGGCCAGCGCTCCTACGAGCAGTACTTC. This gives the protein CASSEALWSGLAGQRSYEQYF.

By sample fraction, this clone is medium-sized. The CDR3 bases are TGTGCCAGCAGTTACGTGCGGGGGTTCGGCGAGCAGTACTTC. Translated: CASSYVRGFGEQYF. The rearrangement uses TRBV6-8 and TRBJ2-7, with 7 bases fitting TRBD2. Germline V gene data show CDR1 as MNHGY and CDR2 as SAAAGT. The CDR3 covers 14 residues. Trimming cost V 2 bases and J 6 bases; bases outside gene matches: 7.

Within the sample, this clone is large (0.1 to 1%). V and J are TRBV29-1 and TRBJ2-1; TRBD2 might be the D (6 bases). Germline CDR1 and CDR2: SQVTM and ANQGSEA. V was cut by 7 bases and J by 6 bases, with 16 bases left in between. The CDR3 has 13 amino acids. The CDR3 sequence is CSGTGTLPNEQFF. CDR3 nucleotides: TGCAGCGGGACCGGGACTCTTCCCAATGAGCAGTTCTTC.

The rearrangement uses TRBV9 and TRBJ1-3; 8 bases line up with TRBD1. Germline V gives CDR1 SGDLS, CDR2 YYNGEE. V lost 4 bases, J lost 4 bases, and 4 bases stayed unmatched. There are 14 residues in the CDR3. The CDR3 protein is CASSPRDRGNTIYF. CDR3 nucleotides: TGTGCCAGCAGCCCGCGGGACAGGGGAAACACCATATATTTT.

The chain joins TRBV18 to TRBJ1-2; D gene unclear. V was shortened by 4 bases and J by 7 bases, with 10 bases between the two germline ends. In germline, CDR1 is KGHSH, CDR2 LQKENI. This CDR3 comprises 12 residues. The CDR3 DNA reads as TGTGCCAGCTCACTACGTGACGCTGGCTACACCTTC. It specifies CASSLRDAGYTF. Full variable domain (remainder filled in from reference TRBV18 and TRBJ1-2): NAGVMQNPRHLVRRRGQEARLRCSPMKGHSHVYWYRQLPEEGLKFMVYLQKENIIDESGMPKERFSAEFPKEGPSILRIQQVVRGDSAAYFCASSLRDAGYTFGSGTRLTVV.

The chain carries TRBV5-1 and TRBJ1-1; 9 bases fit TRBD1. Germline assignment: CDR1 SGHRS and CDR2 YFSETQ. V gave up 4 bases and J gave up 0 bases; unmatched junction bases: 13. The CDR3 runs 18 residues. The CDR3 nucleotides read TGCGCCAGCAGCCGGGGATTATTGGGACAGGGAATGAACACTGAAGCTTTCTTT. Amino acid sequence: CASSRGLLGQGMNTEAFF.

This sequence joins TRBV11-3 and TRBJ2-4; 7 nucleotides match TRBD1. Germline lookup yields CDR1 SGHNT and CDR2 YENEEA. Trimming cost V 3 bases and J 9 bases; bases outside gene matches: 8. This CDR3 contains 14 residues. This CDR3 is CASSLGDSNGIQYF. Written as DNA, the CDR3 is TGTGCCAGCAGCTTGGGGGACAGTAATGGCATTCAGTACTTC.

The rearrangement joins TRBV10-2 to TRBJ1-3; 8 bases line up with TRBD1. With 10 bases clipped from V and 3 bases from J, the junction kept 8 bases outside the gene matches. Germline values: CDR1 WSHSY, CDR2 SAAADI. The CDR3 loop spans 14 amino acids. CDR3 region: CATRTGYIGNTIYF. In nucleotides, the CDR3 is TGCGCCACGAGGACAGGGTATATTGGAAACACCATATATTTT.

The chain is built from TRBV5-1 and TRBJ1-4; tentative D call: TRBD1 (6 bases). The germline V gene encodes CDR1 SGHRS and CDR2 YFSETQ. CDR3 size: 14 residues. Trimming cost V 0 bases and J 5 bases, with 8 bases left between them. Written as DNA, the CDR3 is TGCGCCAGCAGCTTGGGACAGGACAATGAAAAACTGTTTTTT. This sequence encodes CASSLGQDNEKLFF.

The V gene is TRBV11-3, the J gene TRBJ2-7; TRBD1 agrees at 8 bases. V lost 6 bases, J lost 1 base, and 8 bases stayed unmatched. Germline CDR1 SGHNT, CDR2 YENEEA. The CDR3 extends over 15 amino acids. CDR3 sequence: CASRSGQVGSYEQYF. CDR3 sequence (DNA): TGTGCCAGCAGATCGGGACAGGTGGGGTCCTACGAGCAGTACTTC.